This entry describes one TCR beta chain. The antigen remains undetermined. Measured with immunoSEQ multiplex PCR; TCRdb has only the in-frame clones, and not every one. The sample lists 20,000 to 30,000 clones, roughly 85% occurring once. This entry belongs to a study of OX40 agonist ivuxolimab in advanced cancers. Study overall: Recorded diagnoses for dose-escalation patients were hepatocellular carcinoma, melanoma, renal cell or head and neck cancer.

CDR3 length: 18 amino acids. Germline trimming cut 4 bases from V and 4 bases from J; bases unmatched to any gene: 13. In germline, CDR1 is SGHTA, CDR2 FQGNSA. Study findings and constraints: Average numbers of expanded clones were greater in CD8+ T cells than in CD4+.

The chain combines TRBV7-2 with TRBJ2-3; 11 nucleotides line up with TRBD2. This clonotype was obtained from an adult with an advanced solid tumor such as melanoma, head and neck, liver or kidney cancer. The sample consisted of CD4+ or CD8+ T cells sorted from blood, taken in a trial of the OX40 agonist ivuxolimab. This CDR3 reads CASSSVPLTSGGADTQYF. For the CDR3, the DNA is TGTGCCAGCAGCTCTGTCCCCCTCACTAGCGGGGGCGCAGATACGCAGTATTTT.